The clone carrying this T cell receptor beta chain was seen more than once but under ten times. The CDR3 consists of 15 residues. After removal of 5 bases from V and 4 bases from J, the junction contained 6 bases not matched to a gene. Germline V gene lookup returns CDR1 MDHEN and CDR2 SYDVKM. Enrollment of patients from Seattle took place during active infection, with longitudinal follow-up. This record comes from a study of blood T cell repertoires in COVID-19. Across the whole study: Samples representing acute and convalescent COVID-19 were sourced from the United States, Italy and Spain. Sources were T cells, B-cell-depleted T cells, or PBMCs; the material itself was cDNA or gDNA.

As handled by the study authors: It was from reference gene primer amplification that nucleated cell counts were estimated. Libraries were prepared by immunoSEQ multiplex PCR; TCRdb keeps only in-frame clonotypes and omits some of them. That table furnishes V, J and clone size, whereas the DNA furnished D and trimming. Of about 210,000 clones in the sample, about 80% are singletons; the top ten hold around 8%. The source of this sequence is a woman aged 55-69 years with COVID-19, enrolled during active disease. Material for sequencing was peripheral blood. The chain recombines TRBV28 with TRBJ2-3; 10 nucleotides line up with TRBD2. The chain's CDR3 is CASSGQREGADTQYF. CDR3 in DNA: TGTGCCAGCAGTGGGCAGCGGGAGGGTGCAGATACGCAGTATTTT.